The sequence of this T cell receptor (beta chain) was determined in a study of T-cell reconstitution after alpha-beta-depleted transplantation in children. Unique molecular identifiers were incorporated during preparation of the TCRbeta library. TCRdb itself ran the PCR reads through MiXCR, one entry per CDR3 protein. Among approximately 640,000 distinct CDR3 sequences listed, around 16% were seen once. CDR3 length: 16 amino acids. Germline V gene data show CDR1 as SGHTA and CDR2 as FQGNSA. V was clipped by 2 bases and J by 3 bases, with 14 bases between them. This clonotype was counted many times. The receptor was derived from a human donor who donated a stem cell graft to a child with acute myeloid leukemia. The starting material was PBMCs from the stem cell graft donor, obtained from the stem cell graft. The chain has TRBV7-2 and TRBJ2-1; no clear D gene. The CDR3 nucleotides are TGTGCCAGCAGCTTATATAGGACGGCCTACTACAATGAGCAGTTCTTC. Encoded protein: CASSLYRTAYYNEQFF.